What follows are 27 T cell receptor beta chains derived from one specimen sequenced in a study of blood T cell repertoires in COVID-19. Produced via immunoSEQ multiplex PCR; TCRdb's table is partial and in-frame only. The sample has over 70,000 clones, 82% seen once. The sequenced material came from peripheral blood. Source of these receptors: a man in his sixties with acute or convalescent COVID-19.

CDR3 in amino acids: CASSPRQQSDTEAFF. The CDR3 nucleotides are TGTGCCAGCTCACCACGCCAGCAGAGCGACACTGAAGCTTTCTTT. The chain links TRBV18 to TRBJ1-1; no reliable D call. The V gene's germline CDR1 is KGHSH and CDR2 LQKENI. Trimming shortened V by 1 base and J by 3 bases, and 12 bases separated the two germline ends. This CDR3 has 15 residues. The full variable domain, with the rest looked up from reference TRBV18 and TRBJ1-1, is NAGVMQNPRHLVRRRGQEARLRCSPMKGHSHVYWYRQLPEEGLKFMVYLQKENIIDESGMPKERFSAEFPKEGPSILRIQQVVRGDSAAYFCASSPRQQSDTEAFFGQGTRLTVV.

The chain has TRBV4-1 and TRBJ2-3, with a tentative D call TRBD2 (6 bases). The CDR3 runs 14 residues. CDR1 MGHRA and CDR2 YSYEKL come from the germline V gene. Trimming left V 4 bases short and J 4 bases short, with 12 bases between. The CDR3 region has the DNA TGCGCCAGCAGCCCCCTTAGACTAGCAGATACGCAGTATTTT. Encoded protein: CASSPLRLADTQYF.

This clone occurred once. Other nucleotide sequences in the sample specify the same CDR3. This chain links TRBV20-1 with TRBJ1-1; D gene uncertain. V lost 3 bases and J 1 base, leaving 6 bases between the germline ends. CDR1 is DFQATT and CDR2 is SNEGSKA in the germline V gene (reference sequence). The CDR3 has 12 amino acids. CDR3 in amino acids: CSASPGNTEAFF. Written as DNA, the CDR3 is TGCAGTGCTAGTCCCGGGAACACTGAAGCTTTCTTT.

CDR3: CASPPRRGSSYNEQFF. The CDR3 bases are TGTGCCAGTCCACCTAGACGGGGAAGCTCCTACAATGAGCAGTTCTTC. The V and J genes are TRBV28 and TRBJ2-1; D is perhaps TRBD2 (5 bases). Germline V gene sequence: CDR1 MDHEN, CDR2 SYDVKM. This CDR3 is 16 amino acids long. Trimming removed 9 bases from V and 0 bases from J, with 18 bases in between. The complete variable domain, with remaining parts taken from reference TRBV28 and TRBJ2-1, reads DVKVTQSSRYLVKRTGEKVFLECVQDMDHENMFWYRQDPGLGLRLIYFSYDVKMKEKGDIPEGYSVSREKKERFSLILESASTNQTSMYLCASPPRRGSSYNEQFFGPGTRLTVL.

The chain has TRBV7-9 and TRBJ1-6; TRBD1 is a possible D gene (5 bases). Germline V gene sequence: CDR1 SEHNR, CDR2 FQNEAQ (reference sequence). V gave up 5 bases and J gave up 10 bases, with 12 bases separating them. The CDR3 totals 13 residues. CDR3 loop: CASSGTLGSPLHF. The CDR3 coding sequence is TGTGCCAGCAGCGGGACTCTGGGATCACCCCTCCACTTT.

The V gene is TRBV7-6, the J gene TRBJ2-2; 15 bases match TRBD2. CDR3 size: 17 residues. The germline gives CDR1 SGHVS, CDR2 FNYEAQ. Unmatched junction bases numbered 4, after V lost 5 bases and J lost 3 bases. The DNA of the CDR3 is TGTGCCAGCAGCCACGGACTAGCGGGGGGGGACACCGGGGAGCTGTTTTTT. It is translated as CASSHGLAGGDTGELFF.

This clone appeared a single time. Written as DNA, the CDR3 is TGCGCCAGCAGCCAAGGTCGGACAGGACTGGATACGCAGTATTTT. Its translation: CASSQGRTGLDTQYF. The chain joins TRBV4-3 to TRBJ2-3; TRBD1 matches 7 bases. The CDR3 contains 15 residues. Germline lookup yields CDR1 LGHNA and CDR2 YSLEER. V lost 1 base, J lost 6 bases, and 7 bases stayed unmatched.

The chain joins TRBV6-1 to TRBJ2-7, with TRBD2 identical over 11 bases. The CDR3 loop spans 15 amino acids. V lost 5 bases to trimming and J lost 4 bases; unmatched junction nucleotides: 7. Germline CDR1 and CDR2: MNHNS and SASEGT. The CDR3, as DNA: TGTGCCAGCAGTTTTACGACTAGCGGGAATTACGAGCAGTACTTC. It is translated as CASSFTTSGNYEQYF.

This clone has just one count. The chain couples TRBV6-5 to TRBJ1-1; 7 nucleotides agree with TRBD1. In germline, CDR1 is MNHEY, CDR2 SVGAGI. The CDR3 length is 14 residues. V shed 10 bases and J 0 bases; nucleotides not matched to a gene: 8. CDR3: CATLRQGLNTEAFF. The CDR3 bases are TGTGCCACCTTAAGACAGGGCTTGAACACTGAAGCTTTCTTT.

The chain links TRBV2 to TRBJ2-7, with D unresolved. The CDR3 has 11 residues. Trimming took 6 bases from V and 3 from J, leaving 6 bases between them. The germline gives CDR1 SNHLY, CDR2 FYNNEI. The CDR3 region has the DNA TGTGCCAGCAGCCGGTTCTACGAGCAGTACTTC. Translation gives CASSRFYEQYF.

The chain links TRBV28 to TRBJ2-7; possible D gene TRBD1, 6 bases. This CDR3 region has 13 residues. Germline lookup yields CDR1 MDHEN and CDR2 SYDVKM. Trimming took off 4 bases at V and 7 bases at J, with 14 bases between the two ends. The CDR3 bases are TGTGCCAGCAGTTACACAGGGAGACGGGAGCAGTACTTC. It encodes CASSYTGRREQYF.

V and J are TRBV29-1 and TRBJ1-2; perhaps TRBD1 as D (5 bases). Trimming removed 4 bases at V and 8 bases at J, with 8 bases between. CDR3 length: 10 amino acids. The V gene's germline CDR1 is SQVTM and CDR2 ANQGSEA. The CDR3 DNA reads TGCAGCGTTGCAGGGTTGGGCTACACCTTC. As protein: CSVAGLGYTF.

This chain uses TRBV7-9 with TRBJ1-4; D might be TRBD1 (5 bases). CDR3 length: 14 residues. Trimming shortened V by 4 bases and J by 4 bases, and 10 bases separated the two germline ends. The V gene's germline CDR1 is SEHNR and CDR2 FQNEAQ (reference sequence). The CDR3 region is CASSSGFSNEKLFF. Here the CDR3 DNA reads TGTGCCAGCAGCTCAGGGTTCAGTAATGAAAAACTGTTTTTT.

The table lists this clone with a count of one. V gene TRBV5-1 combines with J gene TRBJ1-2; unclear D gene. Germline lookup yields CDR1 SGHRS and CDR2 YFSETQ. Trimming pared 0 bases from V and 3 bases from J, leaving 9 bases between. The CDR3 length is 14 residues. The CDR3 DNA follows: TGCGCCAGCAGCTTGGACCCAACAGACTATGGCTACACCTTC. This gives the protein CASSLDPTDYGYTF.

Only one count was recorded for this clone. The gene calls are TRBV5-5 and TRBJ1-5, with TRBD1 as a possible D gene (6 bases). Germline V CDR1 and CDR2: SGHKS, YYEKEE (reference sequence). There are 14 residues in the CDR3. Trimming removed 4 bases at V and 5 bases at J, with 13 bases between. The CDR3 sequence: CASSRGEGDQPQHF. The CDR3 DNA follows: TGTGCCAGCAGCCGTGGGGAGGGGGATCAGCCCCAGCATTTT.

J is TRBJ2-1 and V is TRBV29-1; 14 bases align to TRBD2. Germline V lookup: CDR1 SQVTM, CDR2 ANQGSEA. J lost 3 bases, V lost 0 bases, and 4 bases had no gene match. This CDR3 has 17 amino acids. CDR3 coding DNA: TGCAGCGTTGAAGATCAGGGACTAGCGGGAGTCTACAATGAGCAGTTCTTC. It is translated as CSVEDQGLAGVYNEQFF.

J is TRBJ2-2 and V is TRBV9; 10 bases match TRBD1. The CDR3 consists of 15 residues. V shed 4 bases and J 4 bases; nucleotides not matched to a gene: 4. The V gene's germline CDR1 is SGDLS and CDR2 YYNGEE. The CDR3: CASSPGQGGTGELFF. The CDR3 nucleotides are TGTGCCAGCAGCCCCGGACAGGGGGGCACCGGGGAGCTGTTTTTT.

The chain couples TRBV4-2 to TRBJ1-4; 8 bases agree with TRBD1. This CDR3 is built from 21 residues. Germline CDR1 and CDR2: LGHNA and YNFKEQ. J was trimmed by 2 bases and V by 4 bases; bases with no gene match: 21. CDR3 region: CASSPAGRAGGTTPTNEKLFF. CDR3 nucleotides: TGTGCCAGCAGCCCAGCCGGCAGGGCAGGGGGCACTACGCCGACTAATGAAAAACTGTTTTTT.

The CDR3 DNA reads as TGTGCCTGGAGTGTAGGAGCACCCTTTGGGCAGCCCCAGCATTTT. Amino acid sequence: CAWSVGAPFGQPQHF. V and J are TRBV30 and TRBJ1-5; no clear D gene. Germline-derived CDR1 and CDR2 are GTSNPN and SVGIG (reference sequence). The germline V and J ends were trimmed by 0 bases and 7 bases, with 16 bases remaining between them. The CDR3 is 15 residues long.

This clone was recorded once. The V and J genes are TRBV14 and TRBJ1-3; D gene uncertain. In germline, CDR1 is SGHDN, CDR2 FVKESK. Trimming removed 0 bases from V and 7 bases from J, with 10 bases in between. This CDR3 is built from 14 residues. The CDR3 reads CASSQDAGWNTIYF. The CDR3, as DNA: TGTGCCAGCAGCCAAGATGCGGGATGGAACACCATATATTTT.

This chain connects TRBV2 to TRBJ1-2, with TRBD1 matching over 7 bases. The CDR3 is made up of 13 amino acids. Germline lookup yields CDR1 SNHLY and CDR2 FYNNEI. The J segment lost 6 bases and the V segment lost 4 bases, leaving 5 bases of the junction unmatched. For the CDR3, the DNA is TGTGCCAGCAGTGTCGACAGGGACGATGGCTACACCTTC. Translating it yields CASSVDRDDGYTF.

This clone was picked up a small number of times. This chain uses TRBV5-1 with TRBJ2-1, with 10 bases identical to TRBD1. Germline V gene data show CDR1 as SGHRS and CDR2 as YFSETQ. V was pared by 6 bases and J by 9 bases, with 12 bases of the junction left unmatched. The CDR3 length is 15 residues. The CDR3 sequence is CASKTTGTGATEQFF. Here the CDR3 DNA reads TGCGCCAGCAAGACCACCGGGACAGGGGCTACTGAGCAGTTCTTC.

The V call is TRBV9, the J call TRBJ2-5; TRBD1 aligns across 9 bases. CDR1 and CDR2 (germline): SGDLS, YYNGEE. The CDR3 runs 14 residues. V lost 4 bases, J lost 5 bases, and 6 bases stayed unmatched. The CDR3 sequence is CASSTGGFGETQYF. CDR3 nucleotides: TGTGCCAGCAGCACAGGGGGCTTCGGGGAGACCCAGTACTTC. Combining the CDR3 with reference TRBV9 and TRBJ2-5 gives the whole variable domain DSGVTQTPKHLITATGQRVTLRCSPRSGDLSVYWYQQSLDQGLQFLIQYYNGEERAKGNILERFSAQQFPDLHSELNLSSLELGDSALYFCASSTGGFGETQYFGPGTRLLVL.

This rearrangement joins TRBV5-4 to TRBJ1-2, with 9 bases aligning to TRBD1. The V segment lost 2 bases and the J segment 5 bases; nucleotides outside the gene matches: 4. This CDR3 region has 14 residues. Germline lookup yields CDR1 SGHNT and CDR2 YYREEE (reference sequence). The CDR3 loop is CASSFPGQGYGYTF. CDR3 coding DNA: TGTGCCAGCAGCTTCCCGGGACAGGGTTATGGCTACACCTTC.

This chain uses TRBV7-2 with TRBJ2-1, with 14 bases identical to TRBD2. The CDR3 is 15 amino acids. The germline V gene has CDR1 SGHTA and CDR2 FQGNSA. Trimming cost V 4 bases and J 8 bases; bases outside gene matches: 4. This CDR3 is CASSSTSGGEYEQFF. CDR3 nucleotides: TGTGCCAGCAGCTCGACTAGCGGGGGGGAATATGAGCAGTTCTTC.

The chain couples TRBV28 to TRBJ1-1; 10 bases are a match to TRBD1. CDR1 MDHEN and CDR2 SYDVKM come from the germline V gene. The CDR3 covers 15 residues. After removal of 5 bases from V and 1 base from J, the junction contained 4 bases not matched to a gene. The CDR3 DNA reads as TGTGCCAGCAGTCCGCGGACAGGGGGGAACACTGAAGCTTTCTTT. Translation gives CASSPRTGGNTEAFF.

This clone was recorded only once. This chain joins TRBV28 and TRBJ1-5, with a tentative D call TRBD1 (5 bases). The CDR3 is 13 amino acids. Trimming left V 6 bases short and J 5 bases short, with 11 bases between. Germline V gene lookup returns CDR1 MDHEN and CDR2 SYDVKM. The CDR3 here is CASSLGGDQPQHF. CDR3 DNA: TGTGCCAGCAGCCTGGGGGGGGATCAGCCCCAGCATTTT.